This T cell receptor (beta chain) was retrieved from a study of blood T cell repertoires in COVID-19. Study summary: From T cells, B-cell-depleted T cells, or PBMCs came the material, which was cDNA or gDNA.

Only in-frame clones appear in the TCRdb table, and some are missing; sequencing was by immunoSEQ multiplex PCR. The sample records over 100,000 clones, over 70% being singletons. This clone is a singleton in its sample. Trimming removed 4 bases from V and 0 bases from J, with 13 bases in between. The CDR3 has 17 residues. Germline V lookup: CDR1 MNHNS, CDR2 SASEGT. The rearrangement links TRBV6-1 to TRBJ2-6; D not certain. Sequences were obtained from peripheral blood. This clonotype originated in an older woman with acute or convalescent COVID-19. CDR3 nucleotides: TGTGCCAGCAGTGTGAGCGCTATAGCCTCTGGGGCCAACGTCCTGACTTTC. It yields the protein CASSVSAIASGANVLTF.